In this sample, the clone carrying this TCR beta chain turned up a few times. Its antigen is undetermined. The sample belongs to a study of graft-versus-host responses after intestinal transplantation. Study-level results: Declines in HvG clones occurring early post-transplant were associated with peak circulating GvH clone levels.

V was pared by 0 bases and J by 6 bases, with 5 bases of the junction left unmatched. The CDR3 runs to 16 residues. Germline V gene lookup returns CDR1 LGHNA and CDR2 YNFKEQ. TCRdb's copy holds only in-frame clones and misses some; the assay was immunoSEQ multiplex PCR. This sample carries roughly 11,000 clones, over 60% of them seen once, and the ten largest clones take around 34%. The gene calls are TRBV4-2 and TRBJ1-2; 12 bases map to TRBD1. The TCR originated in a human patient who received an intestinal transplant, so some T cells may come from the graft donor. This specimen consisted of PBMCs, obtained about 490 days after intestinal transplant. In DNA, the CDR3 is TGTGCCAGCAGCCAAGATTACCGGGACAGGGGGCATGGCTACACCTTC. Its protein product is CASSQDYRDRGHGYTF.